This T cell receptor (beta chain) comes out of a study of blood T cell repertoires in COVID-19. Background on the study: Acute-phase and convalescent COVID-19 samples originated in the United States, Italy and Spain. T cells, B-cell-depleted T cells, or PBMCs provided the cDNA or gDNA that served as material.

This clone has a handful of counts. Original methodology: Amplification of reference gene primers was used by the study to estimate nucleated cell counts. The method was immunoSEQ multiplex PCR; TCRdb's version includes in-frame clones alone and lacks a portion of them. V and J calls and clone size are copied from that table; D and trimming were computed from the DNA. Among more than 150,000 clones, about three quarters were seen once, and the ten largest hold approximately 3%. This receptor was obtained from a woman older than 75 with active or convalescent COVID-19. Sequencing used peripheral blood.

The CDR3 bases are TGTGCCAGCAGCAAGGGACAGCGGTATAGCAATCAGCCCCAGCATTTT. This sequence encodes CASSKGQRYSNQPQHF. The J gene is TRBJ1-5, the V gene TRBV21-1; TRBD1, the table's D call, was not compared with the DNA. TRBV21-1 is an annotated pseudogene. The CDR3 totals 16 residues.